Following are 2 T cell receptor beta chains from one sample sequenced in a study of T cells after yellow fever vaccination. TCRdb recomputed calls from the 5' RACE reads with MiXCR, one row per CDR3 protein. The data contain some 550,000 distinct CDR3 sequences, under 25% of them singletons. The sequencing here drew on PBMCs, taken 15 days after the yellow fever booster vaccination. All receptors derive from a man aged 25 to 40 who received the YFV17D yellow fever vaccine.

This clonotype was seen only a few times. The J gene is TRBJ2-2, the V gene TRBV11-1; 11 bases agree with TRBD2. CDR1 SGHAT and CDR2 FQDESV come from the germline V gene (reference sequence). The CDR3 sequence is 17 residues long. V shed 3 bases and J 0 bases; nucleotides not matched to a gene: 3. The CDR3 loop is CASSFSGLAANTGELFF. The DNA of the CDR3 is TGTGCCAGCAGCTTCTCGGGACTAGCGGCGAACACCGGGGAGCTGTTTTTT.

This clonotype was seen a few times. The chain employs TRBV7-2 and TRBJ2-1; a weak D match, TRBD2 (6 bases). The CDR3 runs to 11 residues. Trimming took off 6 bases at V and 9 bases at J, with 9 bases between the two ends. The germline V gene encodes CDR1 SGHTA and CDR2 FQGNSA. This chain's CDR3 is CASSSAGEQFF. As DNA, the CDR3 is TGTGCCAGCAGTTCAGCGGGTGAGCAGTTCTTC.